This T cell receptor (beta chain) was obtained from a study of T cell responses to AZD1222 COVID-19 vaccine. Findings of the study overall: Mapped onto spike, vaccine-associated CD4 TCRs spanned it and were dominant at 160-218 and 743-854. There were mostly white British donors and more females than males, and clonal diversity was possibly underestimated. Of the AZD1222 recipients, only five or six were seropositive at baseline.

This clone was seen once. Its antigen is still unknown. Using immunoSEQ multiplex PCR, the repertoire was profiled, and TCRdb retains in-frame clones only, with some absent. The repertoire consists of tens of thousands of clones, with around 87% occurring once and the leading ten covering roughly a quarter. Sequencing was performed on peripheral blood, taken on day 0 of AZD1222 vaccination. This sequence originates from an adult in good health.

CDR3 nucleotide sequence: TGTGCCAGCAGCCCGACAGGGGGCATCGGTCAGCCCCAGCATTTT. Translating gives CASSPTGGIGQPQHF. This chain joins TRBV7-6 and TRBJ1-5; the match to TRBD1 covers 10 bases. CDR1 is SGHVS and CDR2 is FNYEAQ in the germline V gene. Germline trimming cut 5 bases from V and 6 bases from J; bases unmatched to any gene: 7. The CDR3 is 15 residues long. The whole variable domain, filled in from reference TRBV7-6 and TRBJ1-5, reads GAGVSQSPRYKVTKRGQDVALRCDPISGHVSLYWYRQALGQGPEFLTYFNYEAQQDKSGLPNDRFSAERPEGSISTLTIQRTEQRDSAMYRCASSPTGGIGQPQHFGDGTRLSIL.